The 5 T cell receptor beta chains reported below all come from one sample, sequenced in a study of shared clonotypes between healthy human individuals. The method was immunoSEQ multiplex PCR; TCRdb's version includes in-frame clones alone and lacks a portion of them. The sample consists of some 2 million clones, 95% of them appearing once. Sequenced sample: naive CD4+ T cells sorted from blood. Specified subset: CD45RA+ positively selected. The receptors come from a man aged 18-30 years in good health.

The genes are TRBV4-1 and TRBJ2-3; TRBD2 matches 11 bases. This CDR3 contains 16 residues. CDR1 MGHRA and CDR2 YSYEKL come from the germline V gene. J gave up 0 bases and V 1 base, and 0 bases lay outside the gene matches. The CDR3 sequence: CASSQASGGSTDTQYF. CDR3 nucleotide sequence: TGCGCCAGCAGCCAAGCTAGCGGGGGGAGCACAGATACGCAGTATTTT.

This clone was detected once. Other DNA sequences in the sample encode the same CDR3. J is TRBJ2-1 and V is TRBV5-1, with 10 nucleotides matching TRBD2. Per germline, CDR1 SGHRS and CDR2 YFSETQ. The CDR3 covers 15 residues. V lost 5 bases, J lost 4 bases, and 6 bases stayed unmatched. The DNA for the CDR3 is TGCGCCAGCAGTTCCGGGACTAGCGTTTACAATGAGCAGTTCTTC. It specifies CASSSGTSVYNEQFF.

The V call is TRBV6-1, the J call TRBJ1-2; D perhaps matches TRBD1 (6 bases). The CDR3 has 14 residues. Trimming pared 0 bases from V and 5 bases from J, leaving 10 bases between. The V gene's germline CDR1 is MNHNS and CDR2 SASEGT. CDR3 in DNA: TGTGCCAGCAGTGAAGCGGGGGGCCGGTATGGCTACACCTTC. As protein: CASSEAGGRYGYTF.

The gene calls are TRBV7-9 and TRBJ2-7; 9 nucleotides match TRBD1. The CDR3 is 14 amino acids. V lost 6 bases to trimming and J lost 3 bases; unmatched junction nucleotides: 6. Germline V gene lookup returns CDR1 SEHNR and CDR2 FQNEAQ (reference sequence). The CDR3 bases are TGTGCCAGCAGACTAGGGACAGGGAACTACGAGCAGTACTTC. This gives the protein CASRLGTGNYEQYF.

V is TRBV5-4 and J is TRBJ1-4; TRBD1 aligns across 9 bases. V lost 0 bases, J lost 7 bases, and 10 bases stayed unmatched. Germline CDR1 reads SGHNT; CDR2 reads YYREEE (reference sequence). This CDR3 spans 17 amino acids. In nucleotides, the CDR3 is TGTGCCAGCAGCTTGGCCGAGACAGGGGGAGGCGGTGAAAAACTGTTTTTT. This sequence encodes CASSLAETGGGGEKLFF.